This T cell receptor (beta chain) was identified in a study of cytomegalovirus exposure and HLA in healthy donors. Across the study: Among the 300 to 450 genotyped donors, 81% were placed in the Caucasian-associated ancestry cluster. The study's findings and limits: There were several of the most significant clusters that appeared linked to common viral pathogens in a later analysis. According to an earlier analysis, most TCR beta V segments yielded productive rearrangements about 90% or about 30% of the time.

PCR involved 60 Vbeta and 13 Jbeta primers. Method: immunoSEQ multiplex PCR; TCRdb's copy keeps in-frame clones and lacks some. Its table lists 100,000 to 150,000 clones. The CDR3 runs to 13 residues. Looked up from germline, CDR1 is WNHNN and CDR2 is SYGVQD (reference sequence). The V gene lost 5 bases and the J gene lost 3 bases, with 11 bases spanning the gap. For this clone: The antigen is not known.

Sequencing was carried out using PBMCs. The V and J genes are TRBV10-1 and TRBJ2-7, with a tentative D call TRBD1 (6 bases). This TCR came from a young man in good health and CMV-seronegative. The CDR3 region is CASSQKQGYEQYF. In nucleotides, the CDR3 is TGCGCCAGCAGTCAAAAACAGGGCTACGAGCAGTACTTC.